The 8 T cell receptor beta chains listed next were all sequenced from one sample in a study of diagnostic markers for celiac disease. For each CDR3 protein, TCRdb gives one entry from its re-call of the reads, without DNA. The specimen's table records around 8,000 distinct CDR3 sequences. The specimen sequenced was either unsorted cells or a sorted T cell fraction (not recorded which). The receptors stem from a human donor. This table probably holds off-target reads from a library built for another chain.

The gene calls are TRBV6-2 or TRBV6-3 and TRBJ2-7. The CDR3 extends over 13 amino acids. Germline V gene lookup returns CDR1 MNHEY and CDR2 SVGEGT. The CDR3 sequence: CASSYVGGYEQYF.

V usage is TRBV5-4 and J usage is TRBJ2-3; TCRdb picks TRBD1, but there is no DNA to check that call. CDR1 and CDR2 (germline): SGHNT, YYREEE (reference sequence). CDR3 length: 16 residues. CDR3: CASSSPGPTTTDTQYF.

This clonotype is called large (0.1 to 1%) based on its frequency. The CDR3 loop reads CASSQPGQGGIYGYTF. The chain has TRBV4-1 and TRBJ1-2; no DNA is available, so the TRBD1 call from TCRdb remains unchecked. This CDR3 comprises 16 residues. The germline gives CDR1 MGHRA, CDR2 YSYEKL.

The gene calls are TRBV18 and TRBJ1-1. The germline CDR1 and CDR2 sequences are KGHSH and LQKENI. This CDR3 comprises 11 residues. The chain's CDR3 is CASSPNTEAFF.

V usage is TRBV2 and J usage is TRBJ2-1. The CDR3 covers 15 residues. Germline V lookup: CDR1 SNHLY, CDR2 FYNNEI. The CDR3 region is CASSVKISSYNEQFF.

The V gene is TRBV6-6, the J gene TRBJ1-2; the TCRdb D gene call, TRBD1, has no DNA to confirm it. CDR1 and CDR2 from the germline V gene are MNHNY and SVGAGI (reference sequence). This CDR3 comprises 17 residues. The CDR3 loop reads CASSYSTGRFSNYGYTF.

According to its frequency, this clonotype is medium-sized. The CDR3 loop is CASSLAQPPGKLFF. V is TRBV5-1 and J is TRBJ1-4; TCRdb selects TRBD1, and the lack of DNA leaves this call unchecked. The CDR3 totals 14 residues. From germline, CDR1 is SGHRS and CDR2 YFSETQ.

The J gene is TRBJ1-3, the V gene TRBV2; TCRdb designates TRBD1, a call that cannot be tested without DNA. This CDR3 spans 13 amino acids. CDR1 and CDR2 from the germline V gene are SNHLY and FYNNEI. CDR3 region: CASRVDRENTIYF.